These 6 T cell receptor beta chains originate from one sample sequenced in a study of CD8+CD57+ T cells in acquired aplastic anemia. Genomic DNA, serving as template, underwent TCR beta VDJ and CDR3 profiling. Each CDR3 protein is one row after TCRdb ran MiXCR on the reads. The table has about 110,000 distinct CDR3 sequences, roughly 51% seen once. Specimen: sorted CD4+, CD8+, or CD8+CD57+ T cells (not recorded which) from PBMCs. These receptors all come from a human donor in good health, serving as a control.

The chain employs TRBV10-1 and TRBJ2-3, with D unresolved. V was pared by 2 bases and J by 0 bases, with 3 bases between. The germline V gene has CDR1 WNHNN and CDR2 SYGVQD (reference sequence). CDR3 size: 13 residues. CDR3 residues: CASSEESTDTQYF. Here the CDR3 DNA reads TGCGCCAGCAGTGAGGAGAGCACAGATACGCAGTATTTT.

This clonotype has more than one count but fewer than ten. CDR3 sequence reads: CASSPGRIGTDTQYF. The CDR3 region has the DNA TGTGCCAGCAGCCCAGGGAGGATAGGAACAGATACGCAGTATTTT. The chain is built from TRBV3-1 and TRBJ2-3, with D maybe TRBD2 (6 bases). CDR1 and CDR2 from the germline V gene are LGHDT and YNNKEL (reference sequence). The CDR3 sequence is 15 residues long. Trimming stripped 4 bases from V and 3 bases from J, with 14 bases between.

The CDR3 reads CASSGGANHETQYF. The CDR3 DNA reads TGTGCCAGCAGCGGGGGGGCGAATCACGAGACCCAGTACTTC. The J gene is TRBJ2-5, the V gene TRBV28, with 8 positions matching TRBD2. Germline-derived CDR1 and CDR2 are MDHEN and SYDVKM. The trim removed 6 bases at V and 5 bases at J, leaving 8 bases unmatched. The length of the CDR3 is 14 residues.

In this sample, this clonotype turned up once. The junction and the germline gene differ at one end; a read error may be behind it. This chain links TRBV6-1 with TRBJ2-1, with D perhaps matching TRBD1 (6 bases). Germline-derived CDR1 and CDR2 are MNHNS and SASEGT. CDR3 length equals 16 residues. The CDR3 nucleotides are TGTGCCAGCAGCACTAGTCAGGGGACAAGATACAATGGGCAGTTCTTC. Protein sequence: CASSTSQGTRYNGQFF.

This chain connects TRBV19 to TRBJ1-1, with 7 bases aligning to TRBD1. This CDR3 has 15 residues. V dropped 3 bases and J dropped 0; count of bases not matched to a gene: 4. The germline V gene encodes CDR1 LNHDA and CDR2 SQIVND (reference sequence). The CDR3 is CASSIGQAMNTEAFF. CDR3 coding DNA: TGTGCCAGTAGTATTGGACAGGCCATGAACACTGAAGCTTTCTTT.

This clonotype was picked up many times. The chain carries TRBV9 and TRBJ2-1, with D uncertain. Trimming cost V 0 bases and J 8 bases, with 9 bases left between them. Looked up from germline, CDR1 is SGDLS and CDR2 is YYNGEE. This CDR3 comprises 13 residues. CDR3 in DNA: TGTGCCAGCAGCGTAGCCGTAGGCGATGAGCAGTTCTTC. Amino acid sequence: CASSVAVGDEQFF.